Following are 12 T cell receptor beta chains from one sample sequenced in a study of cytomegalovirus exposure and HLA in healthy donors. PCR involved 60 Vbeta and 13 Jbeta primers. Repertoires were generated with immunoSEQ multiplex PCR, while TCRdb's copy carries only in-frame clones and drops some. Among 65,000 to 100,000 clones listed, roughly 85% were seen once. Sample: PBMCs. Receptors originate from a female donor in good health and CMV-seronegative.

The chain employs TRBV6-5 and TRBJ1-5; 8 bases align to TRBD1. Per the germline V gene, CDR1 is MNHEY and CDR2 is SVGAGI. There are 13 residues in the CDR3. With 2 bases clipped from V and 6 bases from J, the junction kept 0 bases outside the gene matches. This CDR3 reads CASSYDRGQPQHF. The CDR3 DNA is TGTGCCAGCAGTTACGACAGGGGTCAGCCCCAGCATTTT.

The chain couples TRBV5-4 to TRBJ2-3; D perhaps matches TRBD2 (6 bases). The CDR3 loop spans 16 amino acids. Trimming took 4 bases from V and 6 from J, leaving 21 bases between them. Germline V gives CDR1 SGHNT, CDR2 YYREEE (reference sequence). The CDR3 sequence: CASSPRTTPGSDTQYF. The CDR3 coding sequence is TGTGCCAGCAGCCCCAGGACTACCCCGGGGTCGGATACGCAGTATTTT. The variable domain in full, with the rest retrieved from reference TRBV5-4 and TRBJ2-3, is ETGVTQSPTHLIKTRGQQVTLRCSSQSGHNTVSWYQQALGQGPQFIFQYYREEENGRGNFPPRFSGLQFPNYSSELNVNALELDDSALYLCASSPRTTPGSDTQYFGPGTRLTVL.

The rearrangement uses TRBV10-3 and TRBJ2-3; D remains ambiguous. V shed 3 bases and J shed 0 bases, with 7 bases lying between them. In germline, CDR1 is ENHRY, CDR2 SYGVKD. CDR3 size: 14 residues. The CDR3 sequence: CAISDPTSTDTQYF. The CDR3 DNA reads TGTGCCATCAGTGATCCAACTAGCACAGATACGCAGTATTTT.

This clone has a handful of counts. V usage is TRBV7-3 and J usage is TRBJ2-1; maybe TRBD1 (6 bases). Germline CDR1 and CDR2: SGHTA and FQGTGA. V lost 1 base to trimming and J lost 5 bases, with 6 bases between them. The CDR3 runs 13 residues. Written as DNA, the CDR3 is TGTGCCAGCAGCTTAAACAGGGACAATGAGCAGTTCTTC. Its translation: CASSLNRDNEQFF.

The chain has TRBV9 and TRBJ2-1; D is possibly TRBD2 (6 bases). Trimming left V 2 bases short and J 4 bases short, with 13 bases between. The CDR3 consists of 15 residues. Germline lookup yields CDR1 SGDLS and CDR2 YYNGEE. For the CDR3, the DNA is TGTGCCAGCAGCGTGGGGGGAGAGCCATACAATGAGCAGTTCTTC. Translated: CASSVGGEPYNEQFF.

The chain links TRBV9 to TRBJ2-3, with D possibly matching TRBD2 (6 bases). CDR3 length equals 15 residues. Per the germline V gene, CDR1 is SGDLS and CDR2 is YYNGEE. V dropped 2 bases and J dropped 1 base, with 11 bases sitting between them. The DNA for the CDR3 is TGTGCCAGCAGCGTCGGAGGACTACGCACAGATACGCAGTATTTT. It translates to CASSVGGLRTDTQYF.

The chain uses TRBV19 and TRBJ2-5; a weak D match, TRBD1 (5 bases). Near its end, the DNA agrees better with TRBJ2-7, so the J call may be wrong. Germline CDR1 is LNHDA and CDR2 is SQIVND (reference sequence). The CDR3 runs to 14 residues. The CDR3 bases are TGTGCCAGTAGTACCGGACAAGGACCCTACGAGCAGTACTTC. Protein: CASSTGQGPYEQYF.

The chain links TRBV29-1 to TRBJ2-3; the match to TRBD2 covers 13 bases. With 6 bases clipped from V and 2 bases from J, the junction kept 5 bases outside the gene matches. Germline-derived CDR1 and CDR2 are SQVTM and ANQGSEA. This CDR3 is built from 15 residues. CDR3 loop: CSVMGLAGITDTQYF. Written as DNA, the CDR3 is TGCAGCGTGATGGGACTAGCGGGGATCACAGATACGCAGTATTTT.

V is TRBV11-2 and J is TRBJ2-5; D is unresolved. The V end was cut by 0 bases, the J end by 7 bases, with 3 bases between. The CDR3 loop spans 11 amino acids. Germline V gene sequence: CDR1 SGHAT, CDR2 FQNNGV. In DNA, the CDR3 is TGTGCCAGCAGCTTAGACGGGACCCAGTACTTC. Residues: CASSLDGTQYF.

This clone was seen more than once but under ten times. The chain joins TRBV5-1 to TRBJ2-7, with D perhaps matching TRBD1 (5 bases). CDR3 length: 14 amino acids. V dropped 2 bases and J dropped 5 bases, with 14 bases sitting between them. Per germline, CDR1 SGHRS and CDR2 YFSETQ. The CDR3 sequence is CASSFGAQLNEQYF. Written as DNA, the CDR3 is TGCGCCAGCAGCTTTGGGGCCCAACTGAACGAGCAGTACTTC.

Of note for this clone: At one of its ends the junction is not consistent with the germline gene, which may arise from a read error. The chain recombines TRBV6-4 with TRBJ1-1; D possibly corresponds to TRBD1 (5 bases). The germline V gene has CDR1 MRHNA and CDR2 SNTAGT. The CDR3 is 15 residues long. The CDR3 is CASSYSRTPNTEAFF. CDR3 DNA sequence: TGTGCCAGCAGTTACTCGCGGACACCGAACACTGAAGCTTTCTTT.

Here the CDR3 DNA reads TGTGCCAGCGGGAGTCAAGAGACCCAGTACTTC. Translated: CASGSQETQYF. V and J are TRBV5-4 and TRBJ2-5; a weak D match, TRBD2 (5 bases). The CDR3 sequence is 11 residues long. The ends were cut back, 7 bases at V and 2 bases at J, with 6 bases in the middle. Germline V lookup: CDR1 SGHNT, CDR2 YYREEE (reference sequence).